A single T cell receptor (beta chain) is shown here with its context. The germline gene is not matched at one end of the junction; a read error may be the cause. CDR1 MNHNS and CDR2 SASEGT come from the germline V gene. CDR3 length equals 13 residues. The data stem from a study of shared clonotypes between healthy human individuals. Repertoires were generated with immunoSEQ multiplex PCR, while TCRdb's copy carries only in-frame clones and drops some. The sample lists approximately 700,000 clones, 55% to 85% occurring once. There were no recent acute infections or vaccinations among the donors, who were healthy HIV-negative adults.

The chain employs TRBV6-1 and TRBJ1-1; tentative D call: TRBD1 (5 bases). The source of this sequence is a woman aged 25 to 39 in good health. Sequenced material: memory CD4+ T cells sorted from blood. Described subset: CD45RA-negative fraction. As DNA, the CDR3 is TGTGCCACCAGTCACCAGGGGAACACTGAAGCTTTCTTT. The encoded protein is CATSHQGNTEAFF.